Following are 25 T cell receptor beta chains from one sample sequenced in a study of PD-1 blockade in classical Hodgkin lymphoma. The data were produced by immunoSEQ multiplex PCR, yet TCRdb's version contains in-frame clones alone and is incomplete. The table lists 75,000 to 100,000 clones, roughly four fifths of them singletons. Every single patient, without exception, relapsed after autologous stem cell transplantation, and brentuximab vedotin exposure varied. The sample was peripheral blood mononuclear cells (PBMCs), taken before the second cycle of nivolumab. The receptors derive from a human donor with classical Hodgkin lymphoma.

The rearrangement links TRBV7-2 to TRBJ2-1, with D tentatively TRBD1 or TRBD2 (5 bases each). Per the germline V gene, CDR1 is SGHTA and CDR2 is FQGNSA. The CDR3 length is 15 residues. V lost 0 bases, J lost 3 bases, and 9 bases lay in between. The CDR3 is CASSLAGPSYNEQFF. The CDR3 nucleotides are TGTGCCAGCAGCTTAGCGGGACCCAGCTACAATGAGCAGTTCTTC.

The chain couples TRBV7-6 to TRBJ2-2; D not certain. The germline gives CDR1 SGHVS, CDR2 FNYEAQ. Trimming took off 1 base at V and 4 bases at J, with 13 bases between the two ends. CDR3 length: 16 amino acids. The CDR3 coding sequence is TGTGCCAGCAGCTTAGTGGGCGGCAGAGGCACCGGGGAGCTGTTTTTT. This sequence encodes CASSLVGGRGTGELFF.

The V and J genes are TRBV10-3 and TRBJ2-6, with D possibly called TRBD1 or TRBD2 (5 bases each). The CDR3 covers 14 residues. Germline V gives CDR1 ENHRY, CDR2 SYGVKD. Trimming removed 7 bases at V and 1 base at J, with 8 bases between. In DNA, the CDR3 is TGTGCCATCACGGGGACGTCTGGGGCCAACGTCCTGACTTTC. Amino acid sequence: CAITGTSGANVLTF.

The chain recombines TRBV27 with TRBJ1-5; 7 nucleotides line up with TRBD1. CDR3 length: 14 residues. With 6 bases clipped from V and 6 bases from J, the junction kept 8 bases outside the gene matches. Germline V CDR1 and CDR2: MNHEY, SMNVEV (reference sequence). The chain's CDR3 is CASSPTGVGQPQHF. The CDR3 DNA reads TGTGCCAGCAGCCCAACAGGGGTGGGTCAGCCCCAGCATTTT.

V usage is TRBV19 and J usage is TRBJ2-5, with D possibly TRBD1 on 5 matching bases. V was pared by 6 bases and J by 1 base, with 15 bases between. This CDR3 is 15 amino acids long. CDR1 and CDR2 from the germline V gene are LNHDA and SQIVND (reference sequence). In DNA, the CDR3 is TGTGCCAGTAGCGACGGTTTTAGGGGCCAAGAGACCCAGTACTTC. It specifies CASSDGFRGQETQYF.

This chain links TRBV28 with TRBJ1-1; the match to TRBD1 covers 8 bases. The junction had 6 bases not matched to a gene; V was cut back by 6 bases and J by 0 bases. CDR1 is MDHEN and CDR2 is SYDVKM in the germline V gene. The CDR3 is 15 amino acids. CDR3 in DNA: TGTGCCAGCAGACCTTCGACAGGGGTGAACACTGAAGCTTTCTTT. Its translation: CASRPSTGVNTEAFF.

The gene calls are TRBV28 and TRBJ2-7; possible D gene TRBD2, 5 bases. Germline CDR1 MDHEN, CDR2 SYDVKM. The CDR3 runs to 16 residues. Trimming pared 6 bases from V and 0 bases from J, leaving 18 bases between. DNA of the CDR3: TGTGCCAGCAGGTATCGAGCGGTGACGAGCTCCTACGAGCAGTACTTC. Translation gives CASRYRAVTSSYEQYF.

The chain links TRBV18 to TRBJ2-3; D is undetermined. The CDR3 sequence is 14 residues long. The V end was cut by 5 bases, the J end by 6 bases, with 15 bases between. Per germline, CDR1 KGHSH and CDR2 LQKENI. The CDR3 is CASSSLSSPDTQYF. Written as DNA, the CDR3 is TGTGCCAGCTCATCCCTGAGCTCCCCGGATACGCAGTATTTT.

The chain combines TRBV11-2 with TRBJ2-1; 9 nucleotides agree with TRBD2. Per the germline V gene, CDR1 is SGHAT and CDR2 is FQNNGV. The V segment lost 7 bases and the J segment 5 bases; nucleotides outside the gene matches: 9. The CDR3 sequence is 15 residues long. CDR3 bases: TGTGCCAGCACCATAGGGGCTAGCGGGAACAATGAGCAGTTCTTC. Translated: CASTIGASGNNEQFF.

This clone came up a few times. V gene TRBV10-1 combines with J gene TRBJ1-2, with TRBD1 as a possible D gene (6 bases). This CDR3 comprises 13 residues. The V end lost 3 bases, the J end lost 3 bases, and 8 bases lay between the germline ends. Germline V gene sequence: CDR1 WNHNN, CDR2 SYGVQD (reference sequence). CDR3 sequence reads: CASSEWTDYGYTF. The CDR3 nucleotides are TGCGCCAGCAGTGAATGGACAGACTATGGCTACACCTTC.

This clone was seen only once. The rearrangement joins TRBV25-1 to TRBJ2-5, with 11 positions matching TRBD2. The J call is uncertain, as TRBJ2-7 better fits the DNA end. Germline V gene sequence: CDR1 MGHDK, CDR2 SYGVNS. There are 14 residues in the CDR3. The CDR3 DNA reads TGTGCCAGCAGTATAGCGGGAGGGACCTACGAGCAGTACTTC. This gives the protein CASSIAGGTYEQYF.

V is TRBV19 and J is TRBJ2-1; D is unclear. Deletions cut 2 bases from V and 0 bases from J, with 5 bases between. The length of the CDR3 is 14 residues. Germline CDR1 LNHDA, CDR2 SQIVND (reference sequence). The CDR3 is CASSIMSSYNEQFF. The CDR3 coding sequence is TGTGCCAGTAGTATAATGAGCTCCTACAATGAGCAGTTCTTC.

The chain joins TRBV30 to TRBJ2-2; 7 bases align to TRBD2. J was trimmed by 4 bases and V by 8 bases; bases with no gene match: 10. CDR3 size: 14 residues. Germline V gene lookup returns CDR1 GTSNPN and CDR2 SVGIG (reference sequence). This CDR3 reads CAGYGTNSTGELFF. The CDR3, as DNA: TGTGCCGGCTACGGGACTAACTCCACCGGGGAGCTGTTTTTT.

V usage is TRBV19 and J usage is TRBJ2-2; D gene uncertain. Trimming took off 2 bases at V and 4 bases at J, with 5 bases between the two ends. This CDR3 contains 13 residues. The germline V gene has CDR1 LNHDA and CDR2 SQIVND (reference sequence). CDR3 region: CASSIFSTGELFF. CDR3 coding DNA: TGTGCCAGTAGTATATTCAGCACCGGGGAGCTGTTTTTT.

This chain connects TRBV27 to TRBJ2-7; 10 bases agree with TRBD2. Germline V gene data show CDR1 as MNHEY and CDR2 as SMNVEV (reference sequence). The trim removed 4 bases at V and 2 bases at J, leaving 2 bases unmatched. CDR3 size: 14 residues. The CDR3 spells CASSWTSGTYEQYF. The CDR3 DNA sequence: TGTGCCAGCAGTTGGACTAGCGGAACCTACGAGCAGTACTTC.

The rearrangement joins TRBV7-2 to TRBJ2-7, with 7 positions matching TRBD2. The V segment lost 3 bases and the J segment 4 bases; nucleotides outside the gene matches: 3. CDR3 length: 13 amino acids. Germline V CDR1 and CDR2: SGHTA, FQGNSA. The CDR3, as DNA: TGTGCCAGCAGCTTGGGGGGGTGGTACGAGCAGTACTTC. Its protein product is CASSLGGWYEQYF.

This CDR3 reads CASSRVGVDTEAFF. CDR3 sequence (DNA): TGTGCCAGCAGCCGCGTCGGGGTCGACACTGAAGCTTTCTTT. The genes are TRBV5-6 and TRBJ1-1, with D hard to call. V was clipped by 4 bases and J by 3 bases, with 13 bases between them. The CDR3 runs to 14 residues. Germline V lookup: CDR1 SGHDT, CDR2 YYEEEE.

The rearrangement joins TRBV7-9 to TRBJ2-7, with no clear D. CDR3 size: 13 residues. Germline V gives CDR1 SEHNR, CDR2 FQNEAQ (reference sequence). V lost 8 bases and J 1 base, leaving 12 bases between the germline ends. The CDR3 protein is CASRSGASYEQYF. CDR3 coding DNA: TGTGCCAGCCGAAGTGGCGCATCCTACGAGCAGTACTTC.

The chain combines TRBV5-1 with TRBJ2-7; D possibly corresponds to TRBD2 (5 bases). V was clipped by 0 bases and J by 1 base, with 8 bases between them. The CDR3 spans 14 residues. Germline-derived CDR1 and CDR2 are SGHRS and YFSETQ. The CDR3, as DNA: TGCGCCAGCAGCTTGGGCGGAGGATCCTACGAGCAGTACTTC. Protein product: CASSLGGGSYEQYF. Full variable domain (rest looked up from reference TRBV5-1 and TRBJ2-7): KAGVTQTPRYLIKTRGQQVTLSCSPISGHRSVSWYQQTPGQGLQFLFEYFSETQRNKGNFPGRFSGRQFSNSRSEMNVSTLELGDSALYLCASSLGGGSYEQYFGPGTRLTVT.

V and J are TRBV30 and TRBJ1-6; no reliable D call. The CDR3 covers 14 residues. V lost 3 bases to trimming and J lost 6 bases, with 12 bases between them. In germline, CDR1 is GTSNPN, CDR2 SVGIG (reference sequence). For the CDR3, the DNA is TGTGCCTGGAGGAGGGAACCCTCTAATTCACCCCTCCACTTT. Its protein product is CAWRREPSNSPLHF.

The chain recombines TRBV7-9 with TRBJ2-7; D is unclear. CDR3 length equals 11 residues. Trimming removed 5 bases at V and 11 bases at J, with 13 bases between. Germline lookup yields CDR1 SEHNR and CDR2 FQNEAQ (reference sequence). CDR3 in amino acids: CASSIQNREYF. CDR3 DNA sequence: TGTGCCAGCAGCATCCAAAACCGGGAGTACTTC.

CDR3 loop: CASKLAGGPNYNEQFF. CDR3 nucleotides: TGTGCCAGTAAACTAGCGGGAGGGCCTAATTACAATGAGCAGTTCTTC. This sequence joins TRBV19 and TRBJ2-1; TRBD2 matches at 13 bases. Germline loops: CDR1 LNHDA, CDR2 SQIVND (reference sequence). With 7 bases clipped from V and 4 bases from J, the junction kept 7 bases outside the gene matches. The CDR3 is 16 residues long.

The chain carries TRBV7-9 and TRBJ2-5, with a tentative D call TRBD2 (5 bases). CDR3 length: 14 residues. CDR1 is SEHNR, CDR2 FQNEAQ, per germline (reference sequence). V was clipped by 2 bases and J by 5 bases, with 12 bases between them. CDR3: CASSLREMAETQYF. The CDR3 coding sequence is TGTGCCAGCAGCTTAAGGGAGATGGCGGAGACCCAGTACTTC.

This sequence joins TRBV18 and TRBJ2-7; D might be TRBD1 (8 bases). V gave up 2 bases and J gave up 7 bases, with 21 bases separating them. This CDR3 is built from 16 residues. Germline CDR1 reads KGHSH; CDR2 reads LQKENI. CDR3 protein: CASSPRGQVAGGEQYF. The CDR3 bases are TGTGCCAGCTCACCAAGGGGACAGGTGGCCGGGGGGGAGCAGTACTTC.

This clone was seen a handful of times. The chain has TRBV9 and TRBJ1-2; D may be TRBD1 (6 bases). V lost 0 bases, J lost 4 bases, and 13 bases lay in between. The CDR3 is made up of 15 amino acids. Germline V gene data show CDR1 as SGDLS and CDR2 as YYNGEE. The CDR3 loop is CASSVAGTGSYGYTF. Here the CDR3 DNA reads TGTGCCAGCAGCGTAGCAGGAACAGGGAGCTATGGCTACACCTTC.